This passage covers 14 T cell receptor beta chains from one sample sequenced in a study of T cell changes during pregnancy in multiple sclerosis. Here immunoSEQ multiplex PCR was the method, and the copy in TCRdb shows in-frame clones only, minus some. The data contain tens of thousands of clones, roughly 94% of them singletons. This material consisted of CD8+ T cells from peripheral blood mononuclear cells, taken after pregnancy. The origin of the receptors is a female donor with multiple sclerosis, enrolled in a pregnancy study.

The J gene is TRBJ2-7, the V gene TRBV5-8; no clear D gene. The CDR3 consists of 11 residues. Germline V gene sequence: CDR1 SGHTS, CDR2 YDEGEE. V was shortened by 4 bases and J by 2 bases, with 4 bases between the two germline ends. The CDR3 spells CASSPAYEQYF. CDR3 sequence (DNA): TGTGCCAGCAGCCCCGCCTACGAGCAGTACTTC.

This chain uses TRBV27 with TRBJ1-5; D unclear. Trimming removed 2 bases from V and 1 base from J, with 6 bases in between. CDR3 length: 14 residues. Germline assignment: CDR1 MNHEY and CDR2 SMNVEV (reference sequence). This CDR3 is CASSLSPSNQPQHF. CDR3 DNA: TGTGCCAGCAGTTTAAGCCCAAGCAATCAGCCCCAGCATTTT.

This rearrangement joins TRBV29-1 to TRBJ2-2; TRBD2 agrees at 10 bases. The CDR3 extends over 14 amino acids. Germline assignment: CDR1 SQVTM and CDR2 ANQGSEA. With 2 bases clipped from V and 6 bases from J, the junction kept 3 bases outside the gene matches. The CDR3 is CSVENSGRAGELFF. The CDR3 bases are TGCAGCGTTGAAAACAGCGGGAGGGCCGGGGAGCTGTTTTTT.

This sequence joins TRBV29-1 and TRBJ2-2, with D possibly being TRBD2 (6 bases). Germline lookup yields CDR1 SQVTM and CDR2 ANQGSEA. The CDR3 is 13 amino acids. Trimming shortened V by 7 bases and J by 4 bases, and 13 bases separated the two germline ends. CDR3 amino acids: CSAYFGGTGELFF. CDR3 sequence (DNA): TGCAGCGCCTACTTCGGGGGCACCGGGGAGCTGTTTTTT.

The chain joins TRBV7-3 to TRBJ2-1; 9 nucleotides line up with TRBD2. The germline V gene has CDR1 SGHTA and CDR2 FQGTGA. The CDR3 runs 17 residues. Trimming at V came to 2 bases and at J to 8 bases, leaving 13 bases not matched to a gene. The CDR3 bases are TGTGCCAGCAGCTTACGGTTGGCGGGAGGGTCATTCGATGAGCAGTTCTTC. Translating it yields CASSLRLAGGSFDEQFF.

This rearrangement joins TRBV7-8 to TRBJ2-7, with a tentative D call TRBD2 (5 bases). The V gene lost 5 bases and the J gene lost 0 bases, with 14 bases spanning the gap. The CDR3 totals 15 residues. CDR1 is SGHVS and CDR2 is FQNEAQ in the germline V gene. The chain's CDR3 is CASSRAAGSSYEQYF. CDR3 coding DNA: TGTGCCAGCAGCCGAGCTGCGGGTAGCTCCTACGAGCAGTACTTC.

This sequence joins TRBV9 and TRBJ2-1; 8 nucleotides agree with TRBD2. The germline V gene encodes CDR1 SGDLS and CDR2 YYNGEE. Losses at the gene ends were 0 bases for V and 4 bases for J; bases not matched to a gene: 6. The CDR3 is made up of 16 amino acids. CDR3 protein: CASSVEAGVRYNEQFF. CDR3 DNA: TGTGCCAGCAGCGTAGAAGCGGGAGTGCGGTACAATGAGCAGTTCTTC.

This chain joins TRBV9 and TRBJ1-1, with D maybe TRBD1 (5 bases). The CDR3 runs to 15 residues. CDR1 is SGDLS and CDR2 is YYNGEE in the germline V gene. The ends were cut back, 5 bases at V and 3 bases at J, with 17 bases in the middle. The CDR3 sequence is CASSPTGGVDTEAFF. CDR3 coding DNA: TGTGCCAGCAGTCCAACTGGGGGGGTTGACACTGAAGCTTTCTTT.

This clone was seen once. The chain carries TRBV6-4 and TRBJ2-7, with 9 bases fitting TRBD2. Losses at the gene ends were 2 bases for V and 5 bases for J; bases not matched to a gene: 7. Germline V gives CDR1 MRHNA, CDR2 SNTAGT. The CDR3 extends over 15 amino acids. CDR3 DNA: TGTGCCAGCAGTGACCCCTTAGCGGGAGCCCACGAGCAGTACTTC. Its protein is CASSDPLAGAHEQYF.

The chain has TRBV19 and TRBJ2-1; 9 nucleotides agree with TRBD2. The V gene end was trimmed by 3 bases and the J gene end by 0 bases; junction bases not matched to a gene: 0. In germline, CDR1 is LNHDA, CDR2 SQIVND (reference sequence). This CDR3 is 15 amino acids long. CDR3 in DNA: TGTGCCAGTAGTATTAGCGGGAGCTCCTACAATGAGCAGTTCTTC. Its protein product is CASSISGSSYNEQFF.

The J gene is TRBJ1-1, the V gene TRBV5-1; 10 bases are shared with TRBD1. Germline CDR1 and CDR2: SGHRS and YFSETQ. CDR3 length: 15 amino acids. V shed 4 bases, J shed 3 bases, and the junction held 6 bases outside the gene matches. This CDR3 reads CASSLGQGEYTEAFF. CDR3 DNA: TGCGCCAGCAGCCTTGGACAGGGGGAATACACTGAAGCTTTCTTT.

This sequence joins TRBV7-8 and TRBJ1-4, with 7 bases aligning to TRBD1. V trimming: 10 bases; J trimming: 6 bases; junction bases outside the gene matches: 17. From germline, CDR1 is SGHVS and CDR2 FQNEAQ. The CDR3 totals 16 residues. DNA for the CDR3: TGTGCCATAGTAGGAGAGGATCGAGGGGGCTATGAAAAACTGTTTTTT. It codes for CAIVGEDRGGYEKLFF. The whole variable domain, filled in from reference TRBV7-8 and TRBJ1-4, reads GAGVSQSPRYKVAKRGQDVALRCDPISGHVSLFWYQQALGQGPEFLTYFQNEAQLDKSGLPSDRFFAERPEGSVSTLKIQRTQQEDSAVYLCAIVGEDRGGYEKLFFGSGTQLSVL.

The table lists this clone with a count of one. The V and J genes are TRBV27 and TRBJ2-7; 9 bases fit TRBD1. Germline CDR1 MNHEY, CDR2 SMNVEV (reference sequence). The CDR3 has 16 residues. Trimming at V came to 2 bases and at J to 4 bases, leaving 9 bases not matched to a gene. The CDR3 DNA reads TGTGCCAGCAGTTTACATGGCCGGACAGGGGCTTACGAGCAGTACTTC. Its protein product is CASSLHGRTGAYEQYF.

CDR3 amino acids: CSGQGDYGYTF. The CDR3 region has the DNA TGCAGCGGCCAGGGGGACTATGGCTACACCTTC. The V and J genes are TRBV29-1 and TRBJ1-2, with 7 bases lining up with TRBD1. J gave up 3 bases and V 7 bases, and 2 bases lay outside the gene matches. Looked up from germline, CDR1 is SQVTM and CDR2 is ANQGSEA. The length of the CDR3 is 11 residues.